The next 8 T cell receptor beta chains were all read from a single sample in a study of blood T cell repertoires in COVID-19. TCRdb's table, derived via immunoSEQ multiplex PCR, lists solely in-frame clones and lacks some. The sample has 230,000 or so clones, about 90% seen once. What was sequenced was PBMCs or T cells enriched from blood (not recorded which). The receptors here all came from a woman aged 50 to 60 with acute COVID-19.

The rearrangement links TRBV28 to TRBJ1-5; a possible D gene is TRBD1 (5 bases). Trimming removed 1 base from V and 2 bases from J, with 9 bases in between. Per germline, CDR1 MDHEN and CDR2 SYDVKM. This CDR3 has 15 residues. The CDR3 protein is CASSLLGQGNQPQHF. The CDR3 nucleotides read TGTGCCAGCAGTTTATTGGGGCAGGGCAATCAGCCCCAGCATTTT.

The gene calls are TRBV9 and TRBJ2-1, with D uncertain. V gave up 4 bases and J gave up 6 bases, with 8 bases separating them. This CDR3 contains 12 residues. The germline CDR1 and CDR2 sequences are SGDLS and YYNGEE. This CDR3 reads CASSPLSNEQFF. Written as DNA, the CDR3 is TGTGCCAGCAGCCCTCTCAGCAATGAGCAGTTCTTC.

The CDR3 DNA reads TGTGCCAGCAGCTCCACCGTGGGCGCAACTAATGAAAAACTGTTTTTT. Translation gives CASSSTVGATNEKLFF. The rearrangement uses TRBV14 and TRBJ1-4; D remains unclear. Trimming removed 5 bases from V and 0 bases from J, with 13 bases in between. Looked up from germline, CDR1 is SGHDN and CDR2 is FVKESK. The CDR3 covers 16 residues.

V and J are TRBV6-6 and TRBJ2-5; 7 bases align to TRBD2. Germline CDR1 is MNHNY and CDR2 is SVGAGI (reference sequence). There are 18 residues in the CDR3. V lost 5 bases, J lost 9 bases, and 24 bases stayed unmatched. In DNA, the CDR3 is TGTGCCAGCAGTCCCGACAGAAGGTCGCTAGCGGAAAAATTGGCCCAGTACTTC. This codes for CASSPDRRSLAEKLAQYF.

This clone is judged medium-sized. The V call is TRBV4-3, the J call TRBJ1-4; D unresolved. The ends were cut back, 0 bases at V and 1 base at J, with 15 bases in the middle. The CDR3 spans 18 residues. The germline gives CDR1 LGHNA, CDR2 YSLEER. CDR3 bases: TGCGCCAGCAGCCAAGATCATGAGGGAGGCTTAACTAATGAAAAACTGTTTTTT. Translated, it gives CASSQDHEGGLTNEKLFF.

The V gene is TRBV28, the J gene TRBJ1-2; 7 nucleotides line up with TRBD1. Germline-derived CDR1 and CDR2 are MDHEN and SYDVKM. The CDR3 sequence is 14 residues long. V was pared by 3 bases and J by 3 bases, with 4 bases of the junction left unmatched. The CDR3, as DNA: TGTGCCAGCAGTTTTCCAGGGGGTTACTATGGCTACACCTTC. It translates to CASSFPGGYYGYTF.

Here the CDR3 DNA reads TGTGCCAGCAGCCCCGGGACAGGGGGCTACTATGGCTACACCTTC. Protein product: CASSPGTGGYYGYTF. V and J are TRBV11-2 and TRBJ1-2, with 12 bases fitting TRBD1. V shed 5 bases, J shed 3 bases, and the junction held 4 bases outside the gene matches. The germline CDR1 and CDR2 sequences are SGHAT and FQNNGV. The CDR3 spans 15 residues.

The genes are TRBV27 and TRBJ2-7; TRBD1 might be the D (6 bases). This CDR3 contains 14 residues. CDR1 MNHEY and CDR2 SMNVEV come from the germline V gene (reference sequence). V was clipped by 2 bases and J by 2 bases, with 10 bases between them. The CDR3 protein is CASSLQAGAYEQYF. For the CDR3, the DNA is TGTGCCAGCAGTTTACAGGCAGGGGCCTACGAGCAGTACTTC.